The present T cell receptor (beta chain) was sequenced within a study of T cells and Merkel cell carcinoma outcomes. Worth noting for this clone: Its antigen is unknown.

Study-wide findings and caveats: Repertoire plus T-cell density reportedly predicted Merkel cell carcinoma outcomes.

The data were produced by immunoSEQ multiplex PCR, yet TCRdb's version contains in-frame clones alone and is incomplete. Among about 470 clones listed, 85% to 90% were seen once. With 3 bases removed from V and 5 bases from J, the gap between germline ends came to 12 bases. The CDR3 length is 14 residues. The germline V gene has CDR1 KGHSH and CDR2 LQKENI. The sample was tumor tissue from Merkel cell carcinoma. The chain couples TRBV18 to TRBJ2-3, with TRBD2 as a possible D gene (6 bases). This clonotype originated in a human donor with Merkel cell carcinoma. CDR3 coding DNA: TGTGCCAGCTCACCCAACGTAGCGGTAGATACGCAGTATTTT. Translation gives CASSPNVAVDTQYF.